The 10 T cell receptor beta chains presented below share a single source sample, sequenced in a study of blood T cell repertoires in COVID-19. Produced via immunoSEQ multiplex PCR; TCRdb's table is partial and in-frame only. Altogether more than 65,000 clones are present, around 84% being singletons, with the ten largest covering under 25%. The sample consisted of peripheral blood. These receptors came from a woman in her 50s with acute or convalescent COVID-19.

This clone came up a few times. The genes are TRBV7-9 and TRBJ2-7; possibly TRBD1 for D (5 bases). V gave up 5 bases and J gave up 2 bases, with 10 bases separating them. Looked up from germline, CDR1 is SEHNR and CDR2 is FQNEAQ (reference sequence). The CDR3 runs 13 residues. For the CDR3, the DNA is TGTGCCAGCAGCCCAAAGGGGCCCTACGAGCAGTACTTC. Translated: CASSPKGPYEQYF.

CDR3 nucleotide sequence: TGCGCCAGCAGCTTGCAACCGACAGGAGGAGAGACCCAGTACTTC. Protein product: CASSLQPTGGETQYF. The chain employs TRBV5-1 and TRBJ2-5, with D maybe TRBD1 (6 bases). V lost 1 base and J 4 bases, leaving 14 bases between the germline ends. The CDR3 sequence is 15 residues long. Germline loops: CDR1 SGHRS, CDR2 YFSETQ. Combining the CDR3 with reference TRBV5-1 and TRBJ2-5 gives the whole variable domain KAGVTQTPRYLIKTRGQQVTLSCSPISGHRSVSWYQQTPGQGLQFLFEYFSETQRNKGNFPGRFSGRQFSNSRSEMNVSTLELGDSALYLCASSLQPTGGETQYFGPGTRLLVL.

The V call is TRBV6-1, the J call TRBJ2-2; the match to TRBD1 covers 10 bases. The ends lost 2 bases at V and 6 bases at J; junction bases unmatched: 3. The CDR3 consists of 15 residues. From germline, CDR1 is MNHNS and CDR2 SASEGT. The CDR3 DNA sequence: TGTGCCAGCAGTGAACTTGGACAGGGGGCCGGGGAGCTGTTTTTT. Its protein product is CASSELGQGAGELFF.

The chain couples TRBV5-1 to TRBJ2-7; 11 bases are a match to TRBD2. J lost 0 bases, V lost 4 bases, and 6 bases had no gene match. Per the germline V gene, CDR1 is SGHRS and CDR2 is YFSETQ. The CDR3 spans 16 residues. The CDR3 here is CASSPQLAGVSYEQYF. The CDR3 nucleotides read TGCGCCAGCAGCCCCCAACTAGCGGGGGTCTCCTACGAGCAGTACTTC.

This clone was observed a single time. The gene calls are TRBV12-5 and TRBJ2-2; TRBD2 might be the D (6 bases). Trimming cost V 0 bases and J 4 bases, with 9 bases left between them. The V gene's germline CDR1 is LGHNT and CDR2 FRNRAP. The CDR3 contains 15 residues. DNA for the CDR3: TGTGCTAGTGGTTTGGTGGCGGGGCCCACCGGGGAGCTGTTTTTT. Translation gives CASGLVAGPTGELFF.

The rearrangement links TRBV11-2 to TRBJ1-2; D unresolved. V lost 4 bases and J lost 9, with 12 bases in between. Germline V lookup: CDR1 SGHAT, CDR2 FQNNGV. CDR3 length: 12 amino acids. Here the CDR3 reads CASSSEAQSYTF. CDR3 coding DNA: TGTGCCAGCAGCTCGGAGGCTCAGAGCTACACCTTC.

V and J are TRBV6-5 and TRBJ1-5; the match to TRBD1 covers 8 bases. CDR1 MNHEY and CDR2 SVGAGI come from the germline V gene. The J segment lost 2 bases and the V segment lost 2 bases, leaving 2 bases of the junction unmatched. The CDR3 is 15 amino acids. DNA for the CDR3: TGTGCCAGCAGTTACCTGACAGGGGGCAATCAGCCCCAGCATTTT. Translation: CASSYLTGGNQPQHF.

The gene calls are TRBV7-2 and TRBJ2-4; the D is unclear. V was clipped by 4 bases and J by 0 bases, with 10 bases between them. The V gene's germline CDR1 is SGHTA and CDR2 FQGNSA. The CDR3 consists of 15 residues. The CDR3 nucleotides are TGTGCCAGCAGCTCCCCGGAGATAGCCAAAAACATTCAGTACTTC. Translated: CASSSPEIAKNIQYF.

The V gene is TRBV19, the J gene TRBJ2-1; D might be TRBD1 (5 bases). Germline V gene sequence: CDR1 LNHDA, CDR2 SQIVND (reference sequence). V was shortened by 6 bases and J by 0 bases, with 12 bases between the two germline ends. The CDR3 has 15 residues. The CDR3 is CASRQDRSSYNEQFF. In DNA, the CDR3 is TGTGCCAGTAGGCAAGACAGAAGCTCCTACAATGAGCAGTTCTTC.

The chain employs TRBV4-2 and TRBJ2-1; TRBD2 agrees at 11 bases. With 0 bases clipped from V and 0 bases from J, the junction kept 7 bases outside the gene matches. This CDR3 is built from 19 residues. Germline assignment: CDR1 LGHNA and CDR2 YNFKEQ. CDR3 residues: CASSQEPGLADHSYNEQFF. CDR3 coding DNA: TGTGCCAGCAGCCAAGAGCCGGGACTAGCGGACCACTCCTACAATGAGCAGTTCTTC.